The T cell receptor beta chain under discussion was sequenced for a study of naive and memory T cell subsets. Study results and caveats: Naive repertoires, especially CD8, held a few larger clonotypes, possibly memory cells re-expressing CD45RA. From naive to CM, EM and EMRA, diversity decreased and Gini increased. Findings for naive and memory subsets could not be checked against ground truth.

An equimolar mix of two oligonucleotides served as the beta constant-region primer for TRBC1 and TRBC2. Four rounds of PCR amplified the ligated cDNA using nested alpha and beta constant-region primers plus SP2. A 12-nucleotide UMI and the SP2 primer were added to the cDNA 3' end by oligonucleotide ligation. TCRdb re-derived calls from the UMI-ligation and nested PCR reads in MiXCR, one entry per CDR3 protein. The table includes over 80,000 distinct CDR3 sequences, about 11% detected once. This CDR3 is built from 12 residues. Looked up from germline, CDR1 is DFQATT and CDR2 is SNEGSKA (reference sequence). Trimming took 5 bases from V and 6 from J, leaving 13 bases between them. CD4+ T cell IFNgamma after overnight CMV lysate exposure gave donor CMV status. As concerns this clonotype: The antigen remains undetermined.

The source of this sequence is a human donor in good health. The chain uses TRBV20-1 and TRBJ1-2; D remains ambiguous. Sequenced input: naive CD4+ T cells from blood. The CDR3, as DNA: TGCAGTGCTCCCCCGCTGGGAGATGGCTACACCTTC. As protein: CSAPPLGDGYTF.